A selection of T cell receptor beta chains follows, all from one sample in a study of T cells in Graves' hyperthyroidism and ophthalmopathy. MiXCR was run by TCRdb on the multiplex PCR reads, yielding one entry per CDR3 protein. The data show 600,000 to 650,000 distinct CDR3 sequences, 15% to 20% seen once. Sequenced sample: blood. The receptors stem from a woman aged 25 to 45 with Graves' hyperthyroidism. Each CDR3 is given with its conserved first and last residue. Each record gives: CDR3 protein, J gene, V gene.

CASSRLAGPSYEQYF | TRBJ2-7 | TRBV6-1
CASRQLAGGGTGELFF | TRBJ2-2 | TRBV6-1
CASRGTIAKNIQYF | TRBJ2-4 | TRBV28
CASSLLGVGVDEQFF | TRBJ2-1 | TRBV7-3
CASSQDREAGDTQYF | TRBJ2-3 | TRBV4-3
CASSPPGTEQFF | TRBJ2-1 | TRBV7-9
CASSRKAGASYNEQFF | TRBJ2-1 | TRBV4-2
CASDPGQTNTGELFF | TRBJ2-2 | TRBV2
CAISEVRQFRDVSYNEQFF | TRBJ2-1 | TRBV10-3
CASSQGAGTYNYGYTF | TRBJ1-2 | TRBV3-1
CASSSGTGGRTDTQYF | TRBJ2-3 | TRBV7-2
CASSFRTGISYNEQFF | TRBJ2-1 | TRBV11-2
CASSKGGRQGLTYEQYF | TRBJ2-7 | TRBV27
CASSLSSSPAQYNEQFF | TRBJ2-1 | TRBV27
CASSPRTGGVSALHF | TRBJ1-6 | TRBV7-6
CASSLLAGSGANVLTF | TRBJ2-6 | TRBV7-2
CASSLVGTGAGETQYF | TRBJ2-5 | TRBV7-2
CASSEMTVRDEQFF | TRBJ2-1 | TRBV6-1
CASSLHIQGDTQYF | TRBJ2-3 | TRBV7-2
CASGYGGDTQYF | TRBJ2-3 | TRBV27
CASSPYSLTYEQYF | TRBJ2-7 | TRBV18
CASGAGRGTQYF | TRBJ2-5 | TRBV11-3
CASSLGVQGSYNSPLHF | TRBJ1-6 | TRBV7-8
CASSPPSVRTEAFF | TRBJ1-1 | TRBV7-9
CASSLYGFGDEQYF | TRBJ2-7 | TRBV5-6
CASSRGVTEAFF | TRBJ1-1 | TRBV12-3/TRBV12-4
CSASSSYEQYF | TRBJ2-7 | TRBV20-1
CASSLQPDEAFF | TRBJ1-1 | TRBV11-3
CASMPSRVHTEAFF | TRBJ1-1 | TRBV2
CATSDSHGQENQPQHF | TRBJ1-5 | TRBV24-1
CASSLTSGITGELFF | TRBJ2-2 | TRBV2
CASSPYGGGLGEKLFF | TRBJ1-4 | TRBV11-2
CASSPMGDTQYF | TRBJ2-3 | TRBV9